The T cell receptor beta chain under discussion was sequenced for a study of blood T cell repertoires in COVID-19. Study information: T cells, B-cell-depleted T cells, or PBMCs supplied cDNA or gDNA.

In the source study's methods: It was from reference gene primer amplification that nucleated cell counts were estimated. Produced via immunoSEQ multiplex PCR; TCRdb's table is partial and in-frame only. V and J calls and clone size follow that table, whereas D and trimming were derived from the DNA. The table shows around 250,000 clones, with roughly 80% occurring only once. V gave up 5 bases and J gave up 0 bases, with 8 bases separating them. Germline values: CDR1 MDHEN, CDR2 SYDVKM. The CDR3 covers 15 residues. This chain links TRBV28 with TRBJ2-6, with no clear D. The TCR comes from a woman aged 18-29 years with acute or convalescent COVID-19. The sample was peripheral blood. CDR3 in amino acids: CASSPRLSGANVLTF. The CDR3 DNA is TGTGCCAGCAGTCCCAGGCTCTCTGGGGCCAACGTCCTGACTTTC.